Listed below are T cell receptor beta chains from one sample, sequenced in a study of blood T cell repertoires in COVID-19. Clones were read by immunoSEQ multiplex PCR, and TCRdb kept only the in-frame ones, dropping some. This sample has 95,000 to 120,000 clones, with approximately 85% found just once. The sample comprised peripheral blood. The source of these receptors is an older woman with COVID-19, enrolled during active disease. The CDR3 runs from the conserved cysteine through the conserved F or W. A D gene is named only where the DNA matches it firmly. Size values are once, few and many counts, or a class for expanded clones, and some rows have none.

TRBV27	TRBJ1-2	TRBD1	once	TGTGCCAGCAGGACCACCGACAGGGGGCTTTCCTATGGCTACACCTTC	CASRTTDRGLSYGYTF
TRBV23-1	TRBJ1-2	NA	NA	TGCGCCAGCAGTCAGCTTGGACAGACTCGGAACTATGGCTACACCTTC	CASSQLGQTRNYGYTF
TRBV12-5	TRBJ2-7	NA	NA	TGTGCTAGTGGTTTCCTCCACGAGCAGTACTTC	CASGFLHEQYF
TRBV27	TRBJ1-4	TRBD1	NA	TGTGCCAGCAGTTCCCGACAGGGGGCTGGTGAAAAACTGTTTTTT	CASSSRQGAGEKLFF
TRBV3-1/TRBV3-2	TRBJ1-4	NA	NA	TGTGCCAGCAGCCCACTTGGGCGAGATGAAAAACTGTTTTTT	CASSPLGRDEKLFF
TRBV12-5	TRBJ2-5	NA	few	TGTGCTAGTGGTTCCGGAGAGCAAGAGACCCAGTACTTC	CASGSGEQETQYF
TRBV27	TRBJ2-7	TRBD2	NA	TGTGCTAGCAGTTTAGGTAGCGGGCGATCCTACGAGCAGTACTTC	CASSLGSGRSYEQYF
TRBV11-2	TRBJ1-1	NA	NA	TGTGCCAGCAGCTTATTGGGAGGGGGGAACACTGAAGCTTTCTTT	CASSLLGGGNTEAFF
TRBV4-2	TRBJ1-1	NA	few	TGTGCCAGCAGCGACCCGGGCGGGTTGATTCGCACTGAAGCTTTCTTT	CASSDPGGLIRTEAFF
TRBV6-5	TRBJ1-1	TRBD1	NA	TGTGCCAGCAGTTACTCAGTGACAGGGGACACTGAAGCTTTCTTT	CASSYSVTGDTEAFF
TRBV19	TRBJ1-4	NA	NA	TGTGCCAGTACAAAAGGGGGTTTTAATGAAAAACTGTTTTTT	CASTKGGFNEKLFF
TRBV29-1	TRBJ1-4	TRBD1	NA	TGCAGCGTTGAAATCCCCGGACAGGGCGGGAGAAAACTGTTTTTT	CSVEIPGQGGRKLFF
TRBV27	TRBJ2-1	TRBD1	few	TGTGCCACACGACAGGGGGCCAAATCCTTTTCCCAACAATACAATGAGCAGTTCTTC	CATRQGAKSFSQQYNEQFF
TRBV7-3	TRBJ1-6	TRBD1	NA	TGTGCCAGCAGCGCCGGACAGGGGAATTCACCCCTCCACTTT	CASSAGQGNSPLHF
TRBV19	TRBJ1-2	TRBD1	few	TGTGCCAGTACCCCGGACAGGACAGCAGAAGGAGGCTACACCTTC	CASTPDRTAEGGYTF
TRBV7-9	TRBJ1-4	TRBD1	NA	TGTGCCAGCAGCAGAACGGGACAGGGCTCTGAAAAACTGTTTTTT	CASSRTGQGSEKLFF
TRBV7-3	TRBJ1-1	NA	NA	TGTGCCAGCAGCTTTCACCAGGGTAAAGCTTTCTTT	CASSFHQGKAFF
TRBV12-3/TRBV12-4	TRBJ1-3	TRBD1	NA	TGTGCCAGCAACAGGGGTCCTGGAAACACCATATATTTT	CASNRGPGNTIYF
TRBV5-4	TRBJ2-1	NA	NA	TGTGCCAGCAGCGAGGGCGTGGCTATCCTCTCCTACAATGAGCAGTTCTTC	CASSEGVAILSYNEQFF
TRBV7-9	TRBJ1-5	NA	NA	TGTGCCAGCAGCTTAGGGACAAGGACCGATAGCAATCAGCCCCAGCATTTT	CASSLGTRTDSNQPQHF
TRBV5-1	TRBJ1-1	TRBD1	NA	TGCGCCAGCAGCCCCGGGACAGTCTCGATTATGAACACTGAAGCTTTCTTT	CASSPGTVSIMNTEAFF
TRBV5-8	TRBJ1-1	NA	once	TGTGCCAGCAGCTTGTCGCGGGGCCTAGAGGGGACTGAAGCTTTCTTT	CASSLSRGLEGTEAFF
TRBV18	TRBJ2-5	TRBD1	NA	TGTGCCAGCTCACCACGGGACAGGGTCGGTGAGACCCAGTACTTC	CASSPRDRVGETQYF
TRBV7-2	TRBJ2-4	TRBD2	NA	TGTGCCAGCAGCTTGACTAGCGGGGGGGGTGATAGCAAAAACATTCAGTACTTC	CASSLTSGGGDSKNIQYF
TRBV27	TRBJ2-7	NA	NA	TGTGCCAGCAGTTTATTTCCTGGGGCCGGCTACGAGCAGTACTTC	CASSLFPGAGYEQYF
TRBV7-9	TRBJ1-1	TRBD1	NA	TGTGCCAGCAGCCCACCCACAGGGGGCGAAGTAGCTTTCTTT	CASSPPTGGEVAFF
TRBV19	TRBJ1-3	TRBD1	NA	TGTGCCAGTAGTCTCGGACAGGGTTTGAGCACCATATATTTT	CASSLGQGLSTIYF
TRBV7-9	TRBJ1-1	NA	NA	TGTGCCAGCAGCCGAGGCACTTCTGGAGGCACTGAAGCTTTCTTT	CASSRGTSGGTEAFF
TRBV24-1	TRBJ2-6	TRBD2	NA	TGTGCCACCAGTGATTTTTCGGGGGGCTCTGGGGCCAACGTCCTGACTTTC	CATSDFSGGSGANVLTF
TRBV28	TRBJ1-5	NA	NA	TGTGCCAGCAGCTGGGCCCCCTGGCCCCAGCATTTT	CASSWAPWPQHF
TRBV5-5	TRBJ1-6	TRBD1	NA	TGTGCCAGCAGCTTGTCCCCGGGACAGGGGAATTCACCCCTCCACTTT	CASSLSPGQGNSPLHF
TRBV5-1	TRBJ1-1	NA	NA	TGCGCCAGCAGCTTCCAGGGCAGCCCGAACACTGAAGCTTTCTTT	CASSFQGSPNTEAFF
TRBV6-6	TRBJ2-3	NA	NA	TGTGCCAGCAGTTACTCCAGGACAGATTGGACAGATACGCAGTATTTT	CASSYSRTDWTDTQYF
TRBV7-2	TRBJ1-2	TRBD1	once	TGTGCCAGCAGCTTGAAAGCTCCGGGACAGGGTGTCAATGGCTACACCTTC	CASSLKAPGQGVNGYTF
TRBV2	TRBJ2-7	NA	NA	TGTGCCAGCAGTGAAGGGGCAGAACTCTACGAGCAGTACTTC	CASSEGAELYEQYF
TRBV3-1/TRBV3-2	TRBJ2-7	NA	NA	TGTGCCAGCAGCCAAGGACATTACTCCTACGAGCAGTACTTC	CASSQGHYSYEQYF
TRBV4-2	TRBJ1-2	TRBD1	NA	TGTGCCAGCAGCCGTATCGGGACGGGGACAGTGCCTTATGGCTACACCTTC	CASSRIGTGTVPYGYTF
TRBV30	TRBJ2-5	NA	NA	TGTGCCTGGAGTGTGCAGGGAATAGAGACCCAGTACTTC	CAWSVQGIETQYF
TRBV5-1	TRBJ1-3	NA	NA	TGCGCCAGCAGCCAGATTGGCTCTGGAAACACCATATATTTT	CASSQIGSGNTIYF
TRBV4-3	TRBJ1-2	NA	NA	TGCGCCAGCAGCCAAGATAGCCAGGGCGGTGGCTACACCTTC	CASSQDSQGGGYTF
TRBV11-2	TRBJ1-2	TRBD1	NA	TGTGCCAGCAGCCCCCGAGGGACAGGCAACTATGGCTACACCTTC	CASSPRGTGNYGYTF
TRBV19	TRBJ2-7	TRBD1	NA	TGTGCCAGTACCACTACAGGGGGCGCCCCAAAGCAGTACTTC	CASTTTGGAPKQYF
TRBV27	TRBJ2-1	NA	once	TGTGCCAGCAGTTTGAGGGCGTACTCCTACAATGAGCAGTTCTTC	CASSLRAYSYNEQFF
TRBV27	TRBJ2-7	TRBD1	NA	TGTGCCAGCAGTTTCGGACAGGGTAACTACGAGCAGTACTTC	CASSFGQGNYEQYF
TRBV20-1	TRBJ2-3	NA	NA	TGCAGTGCCAGGAGGGTAGATACGCAGTATTTT	CSARRVDTQYF
TRBV13	TRBJ1-5	NA	NA	TGTGCCAGCAGCTTCAGGGGTGATCAGCCCCAGCATTTT	CASSFRGDQPQHF
TRBV5-1	TRBJ1-2	TRBD1	NA	TGCGCCAGCAGCTTGGCCGGGACAGACTATAACTATGGCTACACCTTC	CASSLAGTDYNYGYTF
TRBV24-1	TRBJ2-2	TRBD1	few	TGTGCCACCAGTGATTCGACTCGACAGGGGTGGAACACCGGGGAGCTGTTTTTT	CATSDSTRQGWNTGELFF
TRBV5-4	TRBJ2-5	NA	NA	TGTGCCAGCAGCTTACAGGGTATGGGGGAGACCCAGTACTTC	CASSLQGMGETQYF